Listed below are T cell receptor beta chains from one sample, sequenced in a study of CD8 T cells in Susac syndrome. TCRdb processed the immunoSEQ multiplex PCR reads anew with MiXCR; each CDR3 protein has one entry. The sample holds 150,000 to 160,000 distinct CDR3 sequences, just under 97% seen once. The source material was CD8+ T cells from PBMCs. Receptor source: a human donor with multiple sclerosis. Both conserved end residues are part of each CDR3. Each record gives: V gene, D gene, clone size, J gene, CDR3 protein, CDR3 DNA. D genes are given only for firm matches. The size entry is marked missing in some rows and otherwise reads once, few, many or a size class.

v_call: TRBV30; d_call: .; clone_size: once; j_call: TRBJ2-7; cdr3_aa: CAWRQGTYEQYF; cdr3_nt: TGTGCCTGGAGACAGGGAACCTACGAGCAGTACTTC
v_call: TRBV3-1; d_call: TRBD2; clone_size: .; j_call: TRBJ2-1; cdr3_aa: CASSQDWRLAGLVEQFF; cdr3_nt: TGTGCCAGCAGCCAAGATTGGAGGCTAGCGGGGTTGGTTGAGCAGTTCTTC
v_call: TRBV4-1; d_call: TRBD2; clone_size: .; j_call: TRBJ2-7; cdr3_aa: CASSGTTDYEQYF; cdr3_nt: TGCGCCAGCAGTGGGACTACAGACTACGAGCAGTACTTC
v_call: TRBV27; d_call: .; clone_size: .; j_call: TRBJ2-1; cdr3_aa: CASQYDGQRPPSSYNEQFF; cdr3_nt: TGTGCCAGCCAGTATGATGGACAAAGACCTCCGAGCTCCTACAATGAGCAGTTCTTC
v_call: TRBV5-6; d_call: .; clone_size: .; j_call: TRBJ1-1; cdr3_aa: CASSFYEGDTEAFF; cdr3_nt: TGTGCCAGCAGCTTTTATGAGGGAGACACTGAAGCTTTCTTT
v_call: TRBV13; d_call: TRBD1; clone_size: .; j_call: TRBJ2-5; cdr3_aa: CASSSRTGRQETQYF; cdr3_nt: TGTGCCAGCAGCTCGAGGACAGGCCGACAAGAGACCCAGTACTTC
v_call: TRBV6-1; d_call: .; clone_size: .; j_call: TRBJ1-5; cdr3_aa: CASSDGTHYGDQPQHF; cdr3_nt: TGTGCCAGCAGTGATGGAACGCACTATGGGGATCAGCCCCAGCATTTT
v_call: TRBV20-1; d_call: .; clone_size: .; j_call: TRBJ1-1; cdr3_aa: CSARSGSATEAFF; cdr3_nt: TGCAGTGCTAGGTCCGGCAGCGCCACTGAAGCTTTCTTT
v_call: TRBV7-9; d_call: .; clone_size: .; j_call: TRBJ2-2; cdr3_aa: CASSLGDNWELFF; cdr3_nt: TGTGCCAGCAGCTTAGGGGACAACTGGGAGCTGTTTTTT
v_call: TRBV9; d_call: TRBD2; clone_size: .; j_call: TRBJ2-3; cdr3_aa: CASSALSGGADTQYF; cdr3_nt: TGTGCCAGCAGCGCTCTCAGCGGGGGGGCAGATACGCAGTATTTT
v_call: TRBV12-3/TRBV12-4; d_call: .; clone_size: .; j_call: TRBJ2-3; cdr3_aa: CASSLPGHEDTQYF; cdr3_nt: TGTGCCAGCAGTTTGCCGGGACACGAAGATACGCAGTATTTT
v_call: TRBV19; d_call: .; clone_size: .; j_call: TRBJ1-1; cdr3_aa: CASSIGAMYTEAFF; cdr3_nt: TGTGCCAGTAGTATAGGGGCCATGTACACTGAAGCTTTCTTT
v_call: TRBV7-6; d_call: .; clone_size: once; j_call: TRBJ2-1; cdr3_aa: CASSPRLTGFPEQFF; cdr3_nt: TGTGCCAGCAGCCCGAGACTAACGGGCTTCCCTGAGCAGTTCTTC
v_call: TRBV2; d_call: .; clone_size: .; j_call: TRBJ2-2; cdr3_aa: CASSPIGTANTGELFF; cdr3_nt: TGTGCCAGCAGTCCAATTGGGACTGCGAACACCGGGGAGCTGTTTTTT
v_call: TRBV7-9; d_call: .; clone_size: .; j_call: TRBJ2-1; cdr3_aa: CASSLGETDNEQFF; cdr3_nt: TGTGCCAGCAGCTTAGGAGAGACAGACAATGAGCAGTTCTTC
v_call: TRBV7-9; d_call: .; clone_size: .; j_call: TRBJ2-1; cdr3_aa: CATQGANYNEQFF; cdr3_nt: TGTGCCACCCAAGGGGCTAACTACAATGAGCAGTTCTTC
v_call: TRBV29-1; d_call: .; clone_size: .; j_call: TRBJ2-7; cdr3_aa: CSFVGGAELYEQYF; cdr3_nt: TGCAGCTTCGTGGGGGGCGCGGAACTTTACGAGCAGTACTTC
v_call: TRBV4-1; d_call: .; clone_size: .; j_call: TRBJ2-3; cdr3_aa: CASSQAPPRADSTDTQYF; cdr3_nt: TGCGCCAGCAGCCAAGCTCCCCCCAGAGCGGACAGCACAGATACGCAGTATTTT
v_call: TRBV11-2; d_call: .; clone_size: .; j_call: TRBJ2-3; cdr3_aa: CASSPTAGPDTQYF; cdr3_nt: TGTGCCAGCAGCCCCACCGCGGGGCCAGATACGCAGTATTTT
v_call: TRBV12-3/TRBV12-4; d_call: .; clone_size: .; j_call: TRBJ1-2; cdr3_aa: CASTLGDNYGYTF; cdr3_nt: TGTGCCAGCACCTTGGGTGATAACTATGGCTACACCTTC
v_call: TRBV29-1; d_call: .; clone_size: once; j_call: TRBJ1-2; cdr3_aa: CSARDGPNQGDGYTF; cdr3_nt: TGCAGCGCAAGGGACGGACCAAACCAGGGAGATGGCTACACCTTC
v_call: TRBV6-5; d_call: TRBD1; clone_size: .; j_call: TRBJ1-2; cdr3_aa: CASSYGQGANYGYTF; cdr3_nt: TGTGCCAGCAGTTACGGACAGGGGGCTAACTATGGCTACACCTTC
v_call: TRBV4-2; d_call: .; clone_size: .; j_call: TRBJ1-2; cdr3_aa: CASSQDSKSDYGYTF; cdr3_nt: TGTGCCAGCAGCCAAGATAGCAAGTCAGATTATGGCTACACCTTC
v_call: TRBV7-8; d_call: TRBD1; clone_size: .; j_call: TRBJ1-5; cdr3_aa: CASSLAVGQGQPQHF; cdr3_nt: TGTGCCAGCAGCTTAGCTGTGGGACAGGGACAGCCCCAGCATTTT
v_call: TRBV7-9; d_call: TRBD1; clone_size: .; j_call: TRBJ2-7; cdr3_aa: CASSRGSDRGGEQYF; cdr3_nt: TGTGCCAGCAGTCGAGGGTCTGACAGGGGTGGCGAGCAGTACTTC
v_call: TRBV5-4; d_call: TRBD2; clone_size: .; j_call: TRBJ2-1; cdr3_aa: CASSYSGGALGNEQFF; cdr3_nt: TGTGCCAGCAGTTATAGCGGGGGCGCCCTTGGGAATGAGCAGTTCTTC
v_call: TRBV12-3/TRBV12-4; d_call: .; clone_size: .; j_call: TRBJ2-3; cdr3_aa: CASSLVGGFTDTQYF; cdr3_nt: TGTGCCAGCAGTTTGGTGGGGGGATTTACAGATACGCAGTATTTT
v_call: TRBV9; d_call: TRBD2; clone_size: .; j_call: TRBJ2-2; cdr3_aa: CASSIGGADTGELFF; cdr3_nt: TGTGCCAGCAGCATCGGGGGGGCGGACACCGGGGAGCTGTTTTTT
v_call: TRBV5-1; d_call: .; clone_size: .; j_call: TRBJ2-7; cdr3_aa: CASSFLTGGADEQYF; cdr3_nt: TGCGCCAGCAGCTTTCTGACTGGGGGCGCGGACGAGCAGTACTTC
v_call: TRBV5-1; d_call: .; clone_size: .; j_call: TRBJ1-1; cdr3_aa: CASSLDRVDTEAFF; cdr3_nt: TGCGCCAGCAGCTTGGACAGGGTGGACACTGAAGCTTTCTTT
v_call: TRBV12-3/TRBV12-4; d_call: TRBD1; clone_size: .; j_call: TRBJ1-2; cdr3_aa: CASSSRDRSNYGYTF; cdr3_nt: TGTGCCAGCAGTTCACGGGACAGGTCTAACTATGGCTACACCTTC
v_call: TRBV5-1; d_call: .; clone_size: .; j_call: TRBJ2-3; cdr3_aa: CASSLEGRVTDTQYF; cdr3_nt: TGCGCCAGCAGCTTGGAGGGAAGAGTCACAGATACGCAGTATTTT
v_call: TRBV12-5; d_call: .; clone_size: .; j_call: TRBJ1-5; cdr3_aa: CASGLVGGGNQPQHF; cdr3_nt: TGTGCTAGTGGTTTGGTAGGGGGTGGCAATCAGCCCCAGCATTTT
v_call: TRBV7-2; d_call: TRBD2; clone_size: .; j_call: TRBJ2-5; cdr3_aa: CASSFYAGGLKVETQYF; cdr3_nt: TGTGCCAGCAGCTTTTACGCGGGGGGGCTAAAAGTAGAGACCCAGTACTTC
v_call: TRBV29-1; d_call: .; clone_size: .; j_call: TRBJ2-1; cdr3_aa: CSVKGWEISYNEQFF; cdr3_nt: TGCAGCGTTAAAGGGTGGGAAATCTCCTACAATGAGCAGTTCTTC
v_call: TRBV6-5; d_call: .; clone_size: .; j_call: TRBJ2-2; cdr3_aa: CASSYVRGRNTGELFF; cdr3_nt: TGTGCCAGCAGTTACGTGAGGGGACGAAACACCGGGGAGCTGTTTTTT
v_call: TRBV29-1; d_call: .; clone_size: once; j_call: TRBJ1-6; cdr3_aa: CSVGWKPDNSPLHF; cdr3_nt: TGCAGCGTTGGCTGGAAACCTGATAATTCACCCCTCCACTTT
v_call: TRBV11-3; d_call: TRBD1; clone_size: .; j_call: TRBJ2-1; cdr3_aa: CASSYGTGANEQFF; cdr3_nt: TGTGCCAGCAGTTATGGGACAGGTGCTAATGAGCAGTTCTTC
v_call: TRBV29-1; d_call: TRBD1; clone_size: .; j_call: TRBJ1-4; cdr3_aa: CSVAGGGGNEKLFF; cdr3_nt: TGCAGCGTTGCAGGGGGCGGTGGTAATGAAAAACTGTTTTTT
v_call: TRBV20-1; d_call: .; clone_size: .; j_call: TRBJ1-1; cdr3_aa: CSARSEGSQNTEAFF; cdr3_nt: TGCAGTGCTAGATCCGAGGGGAGCCAGAACACTGAAGCTTTCTTT
v_call: TRBV7-6; d_call: .; clone_size: .; j_call: TRBJ2-3; cdr3_aa: CASSRTVSIDTQYF; cdr3_nt: TGTGCCAGCAGCCGGACGGTTTCTATTGATACGCAGTATTTT
v_call: TRBV12-5; d_call: .; clone_size: .; j_call: TRBJ1-1; cdr3_aa: CASGLGSNTEAFF; cdr3_nt: TGTGCTAGTGGTTTGGGGTCGAACACTGAAGCTTTCTTT
v_call: TRBV20-1; d_call: TRBD2; clone_size: .; j_call: TRBJ2-3; cdr3_aa: CSASETSGGADTQYF; cdr3_nt: TGCAGTGCTAGTGAGACTAGCGGGGGTGCAGATACGCAGTATTTT
v_call: TRBV20-1; d_call: TRBD1; clone_size: .; j_call: TRBJ1-1; cdr3_aa: CSVRGRGYTEAFF; cdr3_nt: TGCAGTGTTAGGGGGCGCGGTTACACTGAAGCTTTCTTT
v_call: TRBV30; d_call: TRBD1; clone_size: .; j_call: TRBJ2-2; cdr3_aa: CAYWPRQGNTGELFF; cdr3_nt: TGTGCCTATTGGCCCCGACAGGGAAACACCGGGGAGCTGTTTTTT
v_call: TRBV20-1; d_call: .; clone_size: .; j_call: TRBJ2-5; cdr3_aa: CSACPGLVETQYF; cdr3_nt: TGCAGTGCCTGTCCGGGACTGGTGGAAACCCAGTACTTC
v_call: TRBV7-9; d_call: .; clone_size: .; j_call: TRBJ2-6; cdr3_aa: CASSPLGLGANVLTF; cdr3_nt: TGTGCCAGCAGCCCCCTGGGGCTCGGGGCCAACGTCCTGACTTTC
v_call: TRBV9; d_call: .; clone_size: .; j_call: TRBJ1-6; cdr3_aa: CASSVDGSSYNSPLHF; cdr3_nt: TGTGCCAGCAGCGTAGACGGTAGCTCCTATAATTCACCCCTCCACTTT
v_call: TRBV7-3; d_call: TRBD1; clone_size: .; j_call: TRBJ1-1; cdr3_aa: CASSFMTGSTEAFF; cdr3_nt: TGTGCCAGCAGTTTCATGACAGGGAGCACTGAAGCTTTCTTT
v_call: TRBV20-1; d_call: .; clone_size: .; j_call: TRBJ2-3; cdr3_aa: CSAPGGAVRADTQYF; cdr3_nt: TGCAGTGCTCCTGGGGGGGCGGTCAGAGCAGATACGCAGTATTTT
v_call: TRBV29-1; d_call: .; clone_size: .; j_call: TRBJ2-4; cdr3_aa: CSVWSGWAKNIQYF; cdr3_nt: TGCAGCGTTTGGTCGGGATGGGCCAAAAACATTCAGTACTTC
v_call: TRBV4-1; d_call: .; clone_size: .; j_call: TRBJ2-2; cdr3_aa: CASARKAGTNTGELFF; cdr3_nt: TGCGCCAGCGCCCGAAAGGCGGGGACTAACACCGGGGAGCTGTTTTTT
v_call: TRBV7-9; d_call: TRBD1; clone_size: .; j_call: TRBJ2-5; cdr3_aa: CASSRDSQETQYF; cdr3_nt: TGTGCCAGCAGCCGGGACAGCCAAGAGACCCAGTACTTC
v_call: TRBV30; d_call: .; clone_size: .; j_call: TRBJ2-2; cdr3_aa: CAWSVLGYRELFF; cdr3_nt: TGTGCCTGGAGTGTCCTCGGATATCGGGAGCTGTTTTTT
v_call: TRBV4-1; d_call: .; clone_size: .; j_call: TRBJ1-2; cdr3_aa: CASSPERFDYGYTF; cdr3_nt: TGCGCCAGCAGCCCGGAGCGTTTTGACTATGGCTACACCTTC
v_call: TRBV29-1; d_call: .; clone_size: once; j_call: TRBJ2-3; cdr3_aa: CSVEEGVRGAETDTQYF; cdr3_nt: TGCAGCGTTGAAGAGGGTGTTAGAGGGGCAGAAACAGATACGCAGTATTTT
v_call: TRBV27; d_call: TRBD1; clone_size: .; j_call: TRBJ1-1; cdr3_aa: CASGPSQGSYAFF; cdr3_nt: TGTGCCAGTGGGCCATCACAGGGGAGTTATGCTTTCTTT
v_call: TRBV29-1; d_call: TRBD2; clone_size: .; j_call: TRBJ2-1; cdr3_aa: CSVGRPGLGYNEQFF; cdr3_nt: TGCAGCGTTGGAAGACCGGGACTAGGGTACAATGAGCAGTTCTTC